The 25 T cell receptor beta chains below come from one sample, sequenced in a study of T cells in Graves' hyperthyroidism and ophthalmopathy. RNA transcripts gave rise to amplified TCR beta CDR3 regions. In the first-round RT-PCR of the TCR CDR3, the HTBI primer set was used. One entry per CDR3 protein results from TCRdb running MiXCR on the multiplex PCR reads. This sample has 500,000 to 650,000 distinct CDR3 sequences, with roughly 21% found just once. The material sequenced was blood. The origin of the receptors is a man aged 35 to 55 with Graves' ophthalmopathy.

The chain recombines TRBV2 with TRBJ1-5, with D unresolved. The germline V gene has CDR1 SNHLY and CDR2 FYNNEI. The CDR3 totals 13 residues. V lost 6 bases, J lost 7 bases, and 13 bases lay in between. The CDR3 nucleotides are TGTGCCAGCAGCATAGACCCGAGACAGCCCCAGCATTTT. Translated, it gives CASSIDPRQPQHF.

This clonotype was counted only a few times. A clone one base away is much larger, so this may be a read error. The chain joins TRBV30 to TRBJ1-4; no clear D. The CDR3 is made up of 11 amino acids. V lost 2 bases and J lost 4, with 2 bases in between. The germline gives CDR1 GTSNPN, CDR2 SVGIG (reference sequence). The CDR3 sequence is CAWSYNEKLFF. CDR3 nucleotides: TGTGCCTGGAGTTATAATGAAAAACTGTTTTTT.

Only a few counts were recorded for this clonotype. This chain connects TRBV20-1 to TRBJ1-3, with 7 bases matching TRBD1. The J segment lost 4 bases and the V segment lost 3 bases, leaving 9 bases of the junction unmatched. CDR3 length equals 15 residues. Germline V CDR1 and CDR2: DFQATT, SNEGSKA (reference sequence). The CDR3 sequence is CSARRSGQTGNTIYF. DNA for the CDR3: TGCAGTGCTAGGAGATCGGGACAGACAGGAAACACCATATATTTT.

This clonotype was found a few times. This chain joins TRBV2 and TRBJ2-2; D may match TRBD1 or TRBD2 (6 bases each). The CDR3 contains 14 residues. V was trimmed by 7 bases and J by 4 bases, leaving 13 bases between them. CDR1 SNHLY and CDR2 FYNNEI come from the germline V gene. This CDR3 is CASNLRGVTGELFF. CDR3 DNA: TGTGCCAGCAACCTAAGGGGGGTCACCGGGGAGCTGTTTTTT.

Ten or more counts support this clonotype. V is TRBV20-1 and J is TRBJ2-7, with D hard to call. This CDR3 region has 12 residues. CDR1 and CDR2 from the germline V gene are DFQATT and SNEGSKA (reference sequence). Trimming took 2 bases from V and 6 from J, leaving 11 bases between them. Here the CDR3 reads CSARLSGGEQYF. The CDR3 region has the DNA TGCAGTGCTAGACTCTCAGGCGGCGAGCAGTACTTC.

The CDR3 nucleotides are TGTGCCTGGAGTGTGGGGTCAGCGAGGAATCAGCCCCAGCATTTT. It specifies CAWSVGSARNQPQHF. The chain carries TRBV30 and TRBJ1-5, with D unresolved. Per germline, CDR1 GTSNPN and CDR2 SVGIG (reference sequence). This CDR3 has 15 residues. V was shortened by 0 bases and J by 4 bases, with 13 bases between the two germline ends.

This clonotype appeared many times. The chain links TRBV12-3 or TRBV12-4 to TRBJ2-2; TRBD2 might be the D (5 bases). The CDR3 totals 15 residues. V lost 5 bases, J lost 7 bases, and 17 bases lay in between. The CDR3 nucleotides read TGTGCCAGCAGTCCCCCTCGACTGGGGAGCGGGGAGCTGTTTTTT. This sequence encodes CASSPPRLGSGELFF.

This clonotype was detected only a few times. The chain employs TRBV5-6 and TRBJ2-7; D possibly uses TRBD1 or TRBD2 (5 bases each). This CDR3 comprises 16 residues. Germline V gene data show CDR1 as SGHDT and CDR2 as YYEEEE. Trimming stripped 1 base from V and 3 bases from J, with 17 bases between. DNA for the CDR3: TGTGCCAGCAGCTTGAGGACCGGGACCGACATCTACGAGCAGTACTTC. This sequence encodes CASSLRTGTDIYEQYF.

Only a few counts were recorded for this clonotype. V usage is TRBV6-5 and J usage is TRBJ2-7; 9 nucleotides agree with TRBD1. Germline V gene sequence: CDR1 MNHEY, CDR2 SVGAGI. CDR3 length: 17 residues. The V and J ends lost 2 bases and 5 bases, in that order; junction bases with no gene match: 13. This CDR3 is CASSYTHRGTGSNEQYF. The CDR3 DNA reads as TGTGCCAGCAGTTACACCCACCGAGGGACAGGGAGCAACGAGCAGTACTTC.

This clonotype was found a few times. The chain uses TRBV7-6 and TRBJ2-7, with D perhaps assigned TRBD1 or TRBD2 (5 bases each). Trimming removed 1 base at V and 6 bases at J, with 13 bases between. In germline, CDR1 is SGHVS, CDR2 FNYEAQ. The CDR3 sequence is 14 residues long. The CDR3 DNA is TGTGCCAGCAGCTTAGGTTTGGGGGATCGCGAGCAGTACTTC. This sequence encodes CASSLGLGDREQYF.

This rearrangement joins TRBV2 to TRBJ1-5, with 7 nucleotides matching TRBD1. The germline gives CDR1 SNHLY, CDR2 FYNNEI. With V trimmed by 6 bases and J by 6 bases, 8 bases remained unmatched. This CDR3 comprises 14 residues. For the CDR3, the DNA is TGTGCCAGCAGCAAGACAGGGATTAGTCAGCCCCAGCATTTT. This sequence encodes CASSKTGISQPQHF.

The rearrangement uses TRBV2 and TRBJ2-1, with 13 bases matching TRBD2. The CDR3 is made up of 18 amino acids. Germline V gene lookup returns CDR1 SNHLY and CDR2 FYNNEI. V lost 5 bases and J lost 0; bases outside the gene matches: 7. The CDR3 region has the DNA TGTGCCAGCAGTACTAGCGGGAGGGGTTTGAGCTCCTACAATGAGCAGTTCTTC. Protein product: CASSTSGRGLSSYNEQFF. Variable domain in full (rest from reference TRBV2 and TRBJ2-1): EPEVTQTPSHQVTQMGQEVILRCVPISNHLYFYWYRQILGQKVEFLVSFYNNEISEKSEIFDDQFSVERPDGSNFTLKIRSTKLEDSAMYFCASSTSGRGLSSYNEQFFGPGTRLTVL.

This clonotype has more than one count but fewer than ten. The chain joins TRBV7-9 to TRBJ1-3, with D uncertain. V lost 5 bases, J lost 3 bases, and 23 bases lay in between. The CDR3 totals 18 residues. The germline gives CDR1 SEHNR, CDR2 FQNEAQ (reference sequence). CDR3 sequence (DNA): TGTGCCAGCAGCCAGGCAAACAGACGCCAGCCTTATGGAAACACCATATATTTT. Translated, it gives CASSQANRRQPYGNTIYF.

V gene TRBV5-1 combines with J gene TRBJ1-2, with D hard to call. V shed 0 bases and J shed 3 bases, with 9 bases lying between them. The CDR3 extends over 14 amino acids. In germline, CDR1 is SGHRS, CDR2 YFSETQ. The CDR3 nucleotides read TGCGCCAGCAGCTTGGGTCCCAGCGACTATGGCTACACCTTC. Translated: CASSLGPSDYGYTF.

The table lists this clonotype with a few counts. The chain joins TRBV5-1 to TRBJ2-6; D ambiguous. CDR1 is SGHRS and CDR2 is YFSETQ in the germline V gene. Between the trimmed V and J ends, which lost 3 bases and 0 bases, there was a span of 7 bases. CDR3 size: 15 residues. The CDR3 DNA follows: TGCGCCAGCAGCTCAGATACCTCTGGGGCCAACGTCCTGACTTTC. As protein: CASSSDTSGANVLTF. The full variable domain, completed using reference TRBV5-1 and TRBJ2-6, is KAGVTQTPRYLIKTRGQQVTLSCSPISGHRSVSWYQQTPGQGLQFLFEYFSETQRNKGNFPGRFSGRQFSNSRSEMNVSTLELGDSALYLCASSSDTSGANVLTFGAGSRLTVL.

This clonotype was detected only a few times. The V and J genes are TRBV5-6 and TRBJ2-3; D ambiguous. The CDR3 covers 14 residues. Germline lookup yields CDR1 SGHDT and CDR2 YYEEEE. V lost 5 bases and J lost 4, with 14 bases in between. The CDR3 spells CASRDGPTADTQYF. DNA for the CDR3: TGTGCCAGCAGAGATGGCCCCACCGCAGATACGCAGTATTTT.

This clonotype has only a few counts. The chain links TRBV13 to TRBJ2-3, with 13 positions matching TRBD2. Germline values: CDR1 PRHDT, CDR2 FYEKMQ (reference sequence). The trim removed 5 bases at V and 0 bases at J, leaving 5 bases unmatched. This CDR3 is 17 amino acids long. The CDR3 reads CASSGRLAGGSTDTQYF. The CDR3 nucleotides read TGTGCCAGCAGCGGAAGACTAGCGGGGGGTAGCACAGATACGCAGTATTTT.

The gene calls are TRBV3-2 and TRBJ2-1; the DNA was not used to check the table's D call, TRBD2. TRBV3-2 is marked as a pseudogene. The CDR3 sequence is 16 residues long. The CDR3 region is CASSQEREVVDNEQFF. DNA of the CDR3: TGTGCCAGCAGCCAAGAGCGGGAGGTTGTCGACAATGAGCAGTTCTTC.

This clonotype was seen repeatedly, ten times or more. This chain's CDR3 is CASSSLVAGVSGDTQYF. The CDR3 DNA follows: TGTGCCAGCAGCTCCCTGGTAGCGGGAGTTTCGGGAGATACGCAGTATTTT. The chain links TRBV11-2 to TRBJ2-3; 9 nucleotides line up with TRBD2. From germline, CDR1 is SGHAT and CDR2 FQNNGV. The V and J ends lost 4 bases and 5 bases, in that order; junction bases with no gene match: 13. The CDR3 has 17 amino acids.

The chain couples TRBV7-2 to TRBJ2-5; D may be TRBD2 (5 bases). This CDR3 has 15 residues. The V and J ends lost 3 bases and 4 bases respectively, with 15 bases between them. Germline V gives CDR1 SGHTA, CDR2 FQGNSA. CDR3 in DNA: TGTGCCAGCAGCTTTGGGGAGATATTAGGAGAGACCCAGTACTTC. It yields the protein CASSFGEILGETQYF. Full variable domain (remainder filled in from reference TRBV7-2 and TRBJ2-5): GAGVSQSPSNKVTEKGKDVELRCDPISGHTALYWYRQSLGQGLEFLIYFQGNSAPDKSGLPSDRFSAERTGGSVSTLTIQRTQQEDSAVYLCASSFGEILGETQYFGPGTRLLVL.

This clonotype was seen repeatedly, ten times or more. The chain is built from TRBV7-2 and TRBJ2-3, with a tentative D call TRBD2 (5 bases). Germline V gene sequence: CDR1 SGHTA, CDR2 FQGNSA. The CDR3 covers 16 residues. Trimming cost V 0 bases and J 2 bases, with 12 bases left between them. This CDR3 reads CASSLAGAAPTDTQYF. CDR3 in DNA: TGTGCCAGCAGCTTAGCGGGAGCTGCGCCCACAGATACGCAGTATTTT. Full variable domain (remainder filled in from reference TRBV7-2 and TRBJ2-3): GAGVSQSPSNKVTEKGKDVELRCDPISGHTALYWYRQSLGQGLEFLIYFQGNSAPDKSGLPSDRFSAERTGGSVSTLTIQRTQQEDSAVYLCASSLAGAAPTDTQYFGPGTRLTVL.

This clonotype was recorded at least ten times. This chain connects TRBV28 to TRBJ2-1; 8 bases map to TRBD2. Trimming removed 6 bases from V and 7 bases from J; junction bases left unmatched: 11. This CDR3 has 15 residues. Per the germline V gene, CDR1 is MDHEN and CDR2 is SYDVKM. The CDR3 spells CASSSPPSGRNEQFF. DNA for the CDR3: TGTGCCAGCAGCTCCCCCCCTAGCGGGCGTAATGAGCAGTTCTTC. The full variable domain, with the rest looked up from reference TRBV28 and TRBJ2-1, is DVKVTQSSRYLVKRTGEKVFLECVQDMDHENMFWYRQDPGLGLRLIYFSYDVKMKEKGDIPEGYSVSREKKERFSLILESASTNQTSMYLCASSSPPSGRNEQFFGPGTRLTVL.

This clonotype turned up a few times. The chain employs TRBV7-9 and TRBJ1-2; D remains unclear. Trimming pared 5 bases from V and 2 bases from J, leaving 18 bases between. The CDR3 is 16 residues long. Per the germline V gene, CDR1 is SEHNR and CDR2 is FQNEAQ (reference sequence). DNA for the CDR3: TGTGCCAGCAGCCCGAAAAGTGGGAAAAACAACTATGGCTACACCTTC. The encoded protein is CASSPKSGKNNYGYTF. Combining the CDR3 with reference TRBV7-9 and TRBJ1-2 gives the whole variable domain DTGVSQNPRHKITKRGQNVTFRCDPISEHNRLYWYRQTLGQGPEFLTYFQNEAQLEKSRLLSDRFSAERPKGSFSTLEIQRTEQGDSAMYLCASSPKSGKNNYGYTFGSGTRLTVV.

The V call is TRBV7-9, the J call TRBJ2-1; TRBD2 agrees at 7 bases. This CDR3 has 14 residues. Germline trimming cut 7 bases from V and 8 bases from J; bases unmatched to any gene: 11. Germline V gene data show CDR1 as SEHNR and CDR2 as FQNEAQ (reference sequence). This CDR3 reads CASTPGGSRDEQFF. CDR3 bases: TGTGCCAGCACCCCAGGCGGGAGTCGGGATGAGCAGTTCTTC.

This clonotype was seen a few times. The V and J genes are TRBV10-3 and TRBJ1-4; no clear D. Germline V gene data show CDR1 as ENHRY and CDR2 as SYGVKD. This CDR3 spans 14 amino acids. V was clipped by 3 bases and J by 4 bases, with 9 bases between them. The DNA of the CDR3 is TGTGCCATCAGTGACGCGGGGAGTAATGAAAAACTGTTTTTT. Translating gives CAISDAGSNEKLFF.